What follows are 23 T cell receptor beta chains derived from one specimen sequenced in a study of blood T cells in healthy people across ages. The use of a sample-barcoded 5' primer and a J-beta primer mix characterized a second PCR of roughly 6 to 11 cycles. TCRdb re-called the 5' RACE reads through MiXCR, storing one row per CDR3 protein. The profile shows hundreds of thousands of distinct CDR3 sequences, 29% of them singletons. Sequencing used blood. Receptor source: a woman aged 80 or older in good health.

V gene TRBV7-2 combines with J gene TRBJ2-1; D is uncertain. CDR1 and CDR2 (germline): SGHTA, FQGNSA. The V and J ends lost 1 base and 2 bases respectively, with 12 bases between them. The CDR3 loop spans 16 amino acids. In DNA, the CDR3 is TGTGCCAGCAGCTTAGATGTGACGGCGGCCTACAATGAGCAGTTCTTC. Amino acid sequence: CASSLDVTAAYNEQFF.

CDR3 sequence reads: CASSHGVGNTEAFF. In nucleotides, the CDR3 is TGTGCCAGCAGCCACGGGGTGGGGAACACTGAAGCTTTCTTT. The chain is built from TRBV3-1 and TRBJ1-1; D uncertain. Deletions cut 3 bases from V and 1 base from J, with 9 bases between. This CDR3 is built from 14 residues. CDR1 is LGHDT and CDR2 is YNNKEL in the germline V gene (reference sequence). The variable domain in full, completed from reference TRBV3-1 and TRBJ1-1, reads DTAVSQTPKYLVTQMGNDKSIKCEQNLGHDTMYWYKQDSKKFLKIMFSYNNKELIINETVPNRFSPKSPDKAHLNLHINSLELGDSAVYFCASSHGVGNTEAFFGQGTRLTVV.

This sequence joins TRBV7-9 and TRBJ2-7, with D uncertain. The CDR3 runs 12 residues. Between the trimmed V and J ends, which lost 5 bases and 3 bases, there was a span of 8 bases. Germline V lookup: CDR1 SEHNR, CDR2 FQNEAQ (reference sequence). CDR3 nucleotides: TGTGCCAGCAGCCATGTGGGCTACGAGCAGTACTTC. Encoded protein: CASSHVGYEQYF.

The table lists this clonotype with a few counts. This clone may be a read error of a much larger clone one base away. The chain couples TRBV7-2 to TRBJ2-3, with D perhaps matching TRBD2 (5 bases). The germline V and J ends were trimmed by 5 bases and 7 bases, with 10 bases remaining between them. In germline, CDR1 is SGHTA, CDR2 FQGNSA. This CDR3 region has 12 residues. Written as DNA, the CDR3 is TGTGCCAGCAGCCCATACGGGAATACGCAGTATTTT. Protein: CASSPYGNTQYF.

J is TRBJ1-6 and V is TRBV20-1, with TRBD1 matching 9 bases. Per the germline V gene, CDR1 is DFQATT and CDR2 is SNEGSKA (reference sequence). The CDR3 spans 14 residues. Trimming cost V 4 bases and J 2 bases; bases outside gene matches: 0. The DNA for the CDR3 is TGCAGTGCTAACAGGGGGCCCTATAATTCACCCCTCCACTTT. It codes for CSANRGPYNSPLHF.

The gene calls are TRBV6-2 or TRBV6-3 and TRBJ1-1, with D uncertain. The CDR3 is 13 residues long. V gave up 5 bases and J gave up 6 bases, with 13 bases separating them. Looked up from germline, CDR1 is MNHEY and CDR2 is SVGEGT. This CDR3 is CASSEEGFSEAFF. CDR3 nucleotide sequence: TGTGCCAGCAGTGAGGAGGGATTCTCTGAAGCTTTCTTT.

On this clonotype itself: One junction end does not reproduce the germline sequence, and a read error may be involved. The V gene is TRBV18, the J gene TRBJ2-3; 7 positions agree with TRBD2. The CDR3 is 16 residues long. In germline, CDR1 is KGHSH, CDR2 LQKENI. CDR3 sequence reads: CASSPLPAGTTDMQYF. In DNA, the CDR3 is TGTGCCAGCTCACCACTCCCAGCGGGGACCACAGATATGCAGTATTTT.

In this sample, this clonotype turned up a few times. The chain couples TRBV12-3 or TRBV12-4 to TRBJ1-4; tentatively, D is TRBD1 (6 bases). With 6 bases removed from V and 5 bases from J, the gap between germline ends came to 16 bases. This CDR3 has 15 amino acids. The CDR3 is CASRGGGHTNEKLFF. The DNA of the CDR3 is TGTGCCAGCAGGGGGGGGGGGCATACCAATGAAAAACTGTTTTTT.

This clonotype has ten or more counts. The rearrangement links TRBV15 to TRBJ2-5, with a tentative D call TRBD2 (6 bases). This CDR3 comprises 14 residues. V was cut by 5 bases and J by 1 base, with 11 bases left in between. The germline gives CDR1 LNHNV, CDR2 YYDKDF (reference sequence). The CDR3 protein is CATSGGGSQETQYF. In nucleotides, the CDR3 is TGTGCCACCAGCGGTGGGGGGTCCCAAGAGACCCAGTACTTC.

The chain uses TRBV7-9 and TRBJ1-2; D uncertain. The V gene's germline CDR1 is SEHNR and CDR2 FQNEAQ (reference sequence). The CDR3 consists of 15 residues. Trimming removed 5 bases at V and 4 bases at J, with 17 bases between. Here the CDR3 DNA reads TGTGCCAGCAGCCCCGAGAGGGAGGCCCCCTATGGCTACACCTTC. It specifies CASSPEREAPYGYTF.

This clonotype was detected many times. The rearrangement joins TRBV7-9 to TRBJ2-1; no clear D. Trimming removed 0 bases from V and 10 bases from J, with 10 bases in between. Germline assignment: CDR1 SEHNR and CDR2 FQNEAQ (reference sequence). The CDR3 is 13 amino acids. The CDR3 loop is CASSLALGAEQFF. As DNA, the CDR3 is TGTGCCAGCAGCTTAGCTCTTGGCGCGGAGCAGTTCTTC.

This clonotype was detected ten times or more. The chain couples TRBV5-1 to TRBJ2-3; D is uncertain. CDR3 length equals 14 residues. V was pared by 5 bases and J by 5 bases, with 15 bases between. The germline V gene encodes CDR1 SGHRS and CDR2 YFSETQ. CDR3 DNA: TGCGCCAGCAGACTACAAGGCGATAGAGATACGCAGTATTTT. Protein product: CASRLQGDRDTQYF.

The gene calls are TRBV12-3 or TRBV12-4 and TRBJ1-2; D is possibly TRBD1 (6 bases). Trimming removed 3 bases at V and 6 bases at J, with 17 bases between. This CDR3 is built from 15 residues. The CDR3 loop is CASSFLGVGGHGYTF. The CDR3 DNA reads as TGTGCCAGCAGTTTCTTAGGAGTCGGGGGCCATGGCTACACCTTC.

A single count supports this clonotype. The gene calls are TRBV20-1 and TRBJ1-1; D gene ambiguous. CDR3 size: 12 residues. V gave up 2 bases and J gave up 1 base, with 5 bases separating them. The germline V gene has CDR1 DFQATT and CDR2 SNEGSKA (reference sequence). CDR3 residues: CSARQTNTEAFF. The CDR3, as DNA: TGCAGTGCTAGACAGACGAACACTGAAGCTTTCTTT.

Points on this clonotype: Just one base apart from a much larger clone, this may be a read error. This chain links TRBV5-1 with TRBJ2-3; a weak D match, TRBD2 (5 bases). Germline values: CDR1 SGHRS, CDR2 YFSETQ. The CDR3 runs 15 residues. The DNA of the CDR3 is TGCACCAGCAGCTGGACTGACCGAAGCACAGATACGCAGTATTTT. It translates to CTSSWTDRSTDTQYF.

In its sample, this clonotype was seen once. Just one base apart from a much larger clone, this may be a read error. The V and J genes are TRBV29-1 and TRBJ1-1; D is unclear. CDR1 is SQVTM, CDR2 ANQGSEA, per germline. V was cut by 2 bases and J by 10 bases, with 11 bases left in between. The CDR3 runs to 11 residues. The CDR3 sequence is CSVENASGAFF. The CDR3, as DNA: TGCAGCGTTGAAAACGCCAGCGGAGCTTTCTTT.

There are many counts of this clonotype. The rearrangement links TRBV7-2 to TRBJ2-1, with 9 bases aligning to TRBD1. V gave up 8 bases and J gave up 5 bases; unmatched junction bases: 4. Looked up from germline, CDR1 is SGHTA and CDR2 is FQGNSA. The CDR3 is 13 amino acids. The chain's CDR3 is CASARTGDNEQFF. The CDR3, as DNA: TGTGCCAGCGCGCGGACAGGGGACAATGAGCAGTTCTTC.

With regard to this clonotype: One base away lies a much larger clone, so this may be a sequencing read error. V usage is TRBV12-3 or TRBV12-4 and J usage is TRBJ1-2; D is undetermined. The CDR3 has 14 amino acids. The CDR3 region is CASSFSGVGHGHTF. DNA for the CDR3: TGTGCCAGCAGTTTTTCGGGTGTAGGTCATGGCCACACCTTC.

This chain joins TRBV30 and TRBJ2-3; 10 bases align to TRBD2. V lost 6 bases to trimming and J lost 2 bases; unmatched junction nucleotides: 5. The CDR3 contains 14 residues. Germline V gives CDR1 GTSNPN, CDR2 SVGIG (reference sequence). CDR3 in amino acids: CACRLAGATDTQYF. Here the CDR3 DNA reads TGTGCCTGCCGACTAGCGGGTGCCACAGATACGCAGTATTTT.

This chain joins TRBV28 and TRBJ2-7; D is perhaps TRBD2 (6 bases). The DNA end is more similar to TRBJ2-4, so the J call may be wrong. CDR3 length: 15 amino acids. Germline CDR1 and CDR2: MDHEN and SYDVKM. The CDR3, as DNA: TGTGCCAGCAGTTTACCGGAGGGGATCGTGGACATTCAGTACTTC. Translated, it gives CASSLPEGIVDIQYF.

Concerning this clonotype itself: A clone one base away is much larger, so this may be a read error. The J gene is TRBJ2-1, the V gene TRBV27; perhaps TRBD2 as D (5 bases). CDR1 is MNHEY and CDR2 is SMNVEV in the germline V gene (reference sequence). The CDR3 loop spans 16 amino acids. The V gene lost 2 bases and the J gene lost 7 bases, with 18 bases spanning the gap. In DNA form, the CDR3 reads TGTGCCAGCAGTTTAAGGCCTGGGGTTAGGAGGAATGAGCAGTTCTTC. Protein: CASSLRPGVRRNEQFF.

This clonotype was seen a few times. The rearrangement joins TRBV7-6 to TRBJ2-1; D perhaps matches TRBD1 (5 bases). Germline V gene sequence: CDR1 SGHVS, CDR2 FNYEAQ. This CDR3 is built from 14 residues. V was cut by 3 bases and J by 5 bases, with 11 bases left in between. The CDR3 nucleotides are TGTGCCAGCAGCTTGAGACAGATTGACAATGAGCAGTTCTTC. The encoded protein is CASSLRQIDNEQFF.

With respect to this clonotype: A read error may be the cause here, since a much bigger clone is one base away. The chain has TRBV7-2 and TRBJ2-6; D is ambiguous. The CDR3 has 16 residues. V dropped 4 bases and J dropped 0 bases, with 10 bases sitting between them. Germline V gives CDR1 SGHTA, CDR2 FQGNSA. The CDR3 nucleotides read TGTGCCAGCAGCTCCCCTTGGAACTCTGGGGCCAACGTCCTGACTTTC. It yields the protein CASSSPWNSGANVLTF. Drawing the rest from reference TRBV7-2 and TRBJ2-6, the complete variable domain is GAGVSQSPSNKVTEKGKDVELRCDPISGHTALYWYRQSLGQGLEFLIYFQGNSAPDKSGLPSDRFSAERTGGSVSTLTIQRTQQEDSAVYLCASSSPWNSGANVLTFGAGSRLTVL.